One sample yielded the 21 T cell receptor beta chains listed below, sequenced in a study of T cell responses to AZD1222 COVID-19 vaccine. The method was immunoSEQ multiplex PCR; TCRdb's version includes in-frame clones alone and lacks a portion of them. The sample shows about 160,000 clones, around 92% of them seen only once. The material sequenced was peripheral blood, taken on day 0 of MenACWY control vaccination. The receptors derive from an adult in good health.

This chain connects TRBV2 to TRBJ1-2; tentatively, D is TRBD1 (5 bases). Germline values: CDR1 SNHLY, CDR2 FYNNEI. The CDR3 has 12 amino acids. Trimming left V 6 bases short and J 3 bases short, with 8 bases between. In nucleotides, the CDR3 is TGTGCCAGCAGGACCAGGGACTATGGCTACACCTTC. Protein product: CASRTRDYGYTF.

This chain links TRBV6-5 with TRBJ2-7; 7 nucleotides agree with TRBD2. Germline values: CDR1 MNHEY, CDR2 SVGAGI. V lost 8 bases to trimming and J lost 0 bases; unmatched junction nucleotides: 10. The CDR3 sequence is 15 residues long. The CDR3 coding sequence is TGTGCCAGCGCCCTAGCGGCTGAAACCTCCTACGAGCAGTACTTC. Its translation is CASALAAETSYEQYF.

CDR3 sequence: CASSVKGDQPQHF. The CDR3 nucleotides are TGTGCCAGCAGTGTCAAGGGCGATCAGCCCCAGCATTTT. V and J are TRBV2 and TRBJ1-5; D not resolved. Trimming removed 4 bases at V and 5 bases at J, with 9 bases between. Germline values: CDR1 SNHLY, CDR2 FYNNEI. The CDR3 spans 13 residues.

The chain uses TRBV19 and TRBJ2-1; 12 nucleotides agree with TRBD2. The CDR3 runs 15 residues. Trimming at V came to 9 bases and at J to 13 bases, leaving 16 bases not matched to a gene. Germline V CDR1 and CDR2: LNHDA, SQIVND (reference sequence). CDR3 sequence: CASSLAGGPRLEQFF. CDR3 DNA sequence: TGTGCCAGCTCTCTAGCGGGAGGGCCGAGGTTGGAACAGTTCTTC.

The V and J genes are TRBV29-1 and TRBJ2-7, with D hard to call. The CDR3 is made up of 12 amino acids. Germline V gives CDR1 SQVTM, CDR2 ANQGSEA. V lost 4 bases and J 1 base, leaving 8 bases between the germline ends. The CDR3 sequence is CSVGSPSYEQYF. CDR3 sequence (DNA): TGCAGCGTTGGATCACCTTCCTACGAGCAGTACTTC.

The rearrangement joins TRBV5-1 to TRBJ2-2; 8 bases fit TRBD2. V was pared by 3 bases and J by 5 bases, with 3 bases of the junction left unmatched. Germline V gives CDR1 SGHRS, CDR2 YFSETQ. The length of the CDR3 is 14 residues. As DNA, the CDR3 is TGCGCCAGCAGCTGGAGCGGGAGTACCGGGGAGCTGTTTTTT. Its translation is CASSWSGSTGELFF.

The chain has TRBV4-1 and TRBJ2-7; D might be TRBD2 (5 bases). This CDR3 comprises 14 residues. Germline V gene lookup returns CDR1 MGHRA and CDR2 YSYEKL. With 2 bases removed from V and 9 bases from J, the gap between germline ends came to 17 bases. The CDR3 DNA reads as TGCGCCAGCAGCCAACCTGATCCGGGATCTCGGCAGTACTTC. Its protein is CASSQPDPGSRQYF.

DNA of the CDR3: TGTGCCAGCAGTTTATCCGGGGGCGGATACGAGCAGTACTTC. It is translated as CASSLSGGGYEQYF. The V and J genes are TRBV27 and TRBJ2-7, with D perhaps matching TRBD1 or TRBD2 (6 bases each). CDR3 length: 14 amino acids. Trimming left V 0 bases short and J 4 bases short, with 10 bases between. Germline assignment: CDR1 MNHEY and CDR2 SMNVEV (reference sequence).

The chain combines TRBV27 with TRBJ2-7; D ambiguous. The CDR3 spans 15 residues. Germline CDR1 is MNHEY and CDR2 is SMNVEV (reference sequence). Deletions cut 7 bases from V and 1 base from J, with 17 bases between. The CDR3 spells CASTFPGGYSYEQYF. The CDR3 coding sequence is TGTGCCAGCACATTCCCTGGTGGTTATTCCTACGAGCAGTACTTC.

This chain links TRBV7-2 with TRBJ1-2; tentative D call: TRBD1 (5 bases). V lost 8 bases and J 0 bases, leaving 13 bases between the germline ends. This CDR3 is built from 14 residues. Germline V gene data show CDR1 as SGHTA and CDR2 as FQGNSA. CDR3 sequence: CASSRDRTNYGYTF. In DNA form, the CDR3 reads TGTGCCAGCTCGCGGGACCGAACTAACTATGGCTACACCTTC.

The chain uses TRBV19 and TRBJ1-5, with D maybe TRBD1 (5 bases). V was cut by 1 base and J by 6 bases, with 13 bases left in between. The CDR3 is 15 amino acids. Germline V lookup: CDR1 LNHDA, CDR2 SQIVND (reference sequence). CDR3 in DNA: TGTGCCAGTAGTATAGCGAAAGGGGAGGGTCAGCCCCAGCATTTT. It yields the protein CASSIAKGEGQPQHF.

The chain joins TRBV5-1 to TRBJ2-3; TRBD2 matches at 11 bases. There are 16 residues in the CDR3. Germline lookup yields CDR1 SGHRS and CDR2 YFSETQ. The junction had 5 bases not matched to a gene; V was cut back by 0 bases and J by 5 bases. The CDR3 is CASSLETSGMGDTQYF. CDR3 in DNA: TGCGCCAGCAGCTTGGAGACTAGCGGGATGGGAGATACGCAGTATTTT. The full variable domain, in which reference TRBV5-1 and TRBJ2-3 provide the parts outside the CDR3, is KAGVTQTPRYLIKTRGQQVTLSCSPISGHRSVSWYQQTPGQGLQFLFEYFSETQRNKGNFPGRFSGRQFSNSRSEMNVSTLELGDSALYLCASSLETSGMGDTQYFGPGTRLTVL.

V is TRBV19 and J is TRBJ2-1; D may be TRBD2 (5 bases). There are 16 residues in the CDR3. The germline gives CDR1 LNHDA, CDR2 SQIVND (reference sequence). With 7 bases removed from V and 0 bases from J, the gap between germline ends came to 16 bases. The CDR3 DNA follows: TGTGCCAGTACCCTAGGAGCAGCGGCCTCCTACAATGAGCAGTTCTTC. As protein: CASTLGAAASYNEQFF.

This rearrangement joins TRBV10-3 to TRBJ1-2, with D maybe TRBD1 (5 bases). The CDR3 has 15 residues. With 2 bases removed from V and 4 bases from J, the gap between germline ends came to 14 bases. Germline loops: CDR1 ENHRY, CDR2 SYGVKD. The CDR3 DNA follows: TGTGCCATCAGTGAGCGAACCGGGGACCTCTATGGCTACACCTTC. Encoded protein: CAISERTGDLYGYTF.

This chain connects TRBV15 to TRBJ1-2; 7 bases are shared with TRBD1. From germline, CDR1 is LNHNV and CDR2 YYDKDF (reference sequence). The CDR3 extends over 17 amino acids. The junction had 13 bases not matched to a gene; V was cut back by 0 bases and J by 6 bases. CDR3 loop: CATSRDYGGQAGNGYTF. The DNA for the CDR3 is TGTGCCACCAGCAGAGATTACGGTGGACAGGCGGGGAATGGCTACACCTTC.

The V gene is TRBV27, the J gene TRBJ2-3; TRBD1 might be the D (5 bases). The CDR3 is made up of 16 amino acids. From germline, CDR1 is MNHEY and CDR2 SMNVEV (reference sequence). V was cut by 5 bases and J by 1 base, with 16 bases left in between. CDR3 sequence (DNA): TGTGCCAGCAGTCCGATCCAGGGCACCCGCACAGATACGCAGTATTTT. Amino acids: CASSPIQGTRTDTQYF.

This rearrangement joins TRBV11-3 to TRBJ1-2; a weak D match, TRBD1 (5 bases). Trimming left V 5 bases short and J 13 bases short, with 14 bases between. Looked up from germline, CDR1 is SGHNT and CDR2 is YENEEA. CDR3 length equals 11 residues. CDR3 amino acids: CASSITGTLTF. Written as DNA, the CDR3 is TGTGCCAGCAGCATCACCGGGACGCTCACCTTC.

J is TRBJ2-2 and V is TRBV6-5; D possibly corresponds to TRBD1 (6 bases). V dropped 10 bases and J dropped 4 bases, with 13 bases sitting between them. CDR1 is MNHEY, CDR2 SVGAGI, per germline. The CDR3 contains 13 residues. CDR3 sequence: CATYRAATGELFF. In nucleotides, the CDR3 is TGTGCCACCTACAGGGCTGCCACCGGGGAGCTGTTTTTT.

The chain is built from TRBV9 and TRBJ2-7; 9 bases agree with TRBD2. From germline, CDR1 is SGDLS and CDR2 YYNGEE. Trimming at V came to 4 bases and at J to 2 bases, leaving 7 bases not matched to a gene. This CDR3 is 15 amino acids long. The CDR3 is CASSPRLAGTYEQYF. DNA for the CDR3: TGTGCCAGCAGCCCGAGGCTAGCGGGAACCTACGAGCAGTACTTC.

The chain carries TRBV2 and TRBJ1-1; possibly TRBD1 for D (5 bases). The CDR3 has 16 residues. The V gene's germline CDR1 is SNHLY and CDR2 FYNNEI. V lost 2 bases and J lost 5, with 18 bases in between. This CDR3 is CASSERAGWSGTEAFF. Here the CDR3 DNA reads TGTGCCAGCAGTGAAAGGGCAGGGTGGAGTGGAACTGAAGCTTTCTTT.

The chain employs TRBV24-1 and TRBJ1-5, with D hard to call. Trimming took 6 bases from V and 2 from J, leaving 7 bases between them. The CDR3 consists of 13 residues. From germline, CDR1 is KGHDR and CDR2 SFDVKD. This chain's CDR3 is CATSPWGNQPQHF. The CDR3 DNA is TGTGCCACCAGTCCTTGGGGCAATCAGCCCCAGCATTTT.